The source of this T cell receptor (beta chain) is a study of cytomegalovirus exposure and HLA in healthy donors. PCR amplification relied on 60 Vbeta primers (plus 13 Jbeta primers). TCRdb keeps only in-frame clones here, not all; method: immunoSEQ multiplex PCR. The data hold around 76,000 clones, with roughly 79% observed a single time. Germline loops: CDR1 SGHTA, CDR2 FQGNSA. The CDR3 sequence is 14 residues long. V was clipped by 5 bases and J by 5 bases; unmatched bases: 7. Donors likely had unrecorded immune exposures despite being nominally healthy when sampled. The V gene is TRBV7-2, the J gene TRBJ2-7; 9 positions agree with TRBD2. Specimen: PBMCs. The receptor comes from a man aged 35 to 55 in good health and CMV-seronegative. The CDR3: CASSISGRSHEQYF. For the CDR3, the DNA is TGTGCCAGCAGCATTAGCGGGAGATCTCACGAGCAGTACTTC.